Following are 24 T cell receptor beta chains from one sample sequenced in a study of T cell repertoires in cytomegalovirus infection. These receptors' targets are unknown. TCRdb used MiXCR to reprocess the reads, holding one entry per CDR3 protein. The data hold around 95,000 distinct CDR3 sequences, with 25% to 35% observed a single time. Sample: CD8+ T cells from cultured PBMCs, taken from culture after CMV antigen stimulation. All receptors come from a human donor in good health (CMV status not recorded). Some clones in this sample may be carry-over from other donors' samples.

The CDR3 DNA follows: TGTGCCAGCAGCACCCGCGCTCCGGGACAGGGAGGCACCGGGGAGCTGTTTTTT. Its protein product is CASSTRAPGQGGTGELFF. V and J are TRBV7-9 and TRBJ2-2; 9 nucleotides agree with TRBD1. The CDR3 spans 18 residues. Germline trimming cut 5 bases from V and 4 bases from J; bases unmatched to any gene: 14. Per germline, CDR1 SEHNR and CDR2 FQNEAQ (reference sequence). Using reference TRBV7-9 and TRBJ2-2 for the parts outside the CDR3, the full variable domain is DTGVSQNPRHKITKRGQNVTFRCDPISEHNRLYWYRQTLGQGPEFLTYFQNEAQLEKSRLLSDRFSAERPKGSFSTLEIQRTEQGDSAMYLCASSTRAPGQGGTGELFFGEGSRLTVL.

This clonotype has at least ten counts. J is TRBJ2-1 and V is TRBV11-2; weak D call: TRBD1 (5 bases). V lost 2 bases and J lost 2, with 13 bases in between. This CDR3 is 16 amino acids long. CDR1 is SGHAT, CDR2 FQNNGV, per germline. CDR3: CASSLTAGQAYNEQFF. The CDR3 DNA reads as TGTGCCAGCAGCTTAACGGCAGGGCAAGCCTACAATGAGCAGTTCTTC.

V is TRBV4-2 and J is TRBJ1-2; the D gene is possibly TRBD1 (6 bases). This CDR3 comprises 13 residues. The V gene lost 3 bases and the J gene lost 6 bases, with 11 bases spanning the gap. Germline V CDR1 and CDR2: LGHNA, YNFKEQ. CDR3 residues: CASSQGALDGYTF. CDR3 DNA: TGTGCCAGCAGCCAGGGGGCGCTGGATGGCTACACCTTC.

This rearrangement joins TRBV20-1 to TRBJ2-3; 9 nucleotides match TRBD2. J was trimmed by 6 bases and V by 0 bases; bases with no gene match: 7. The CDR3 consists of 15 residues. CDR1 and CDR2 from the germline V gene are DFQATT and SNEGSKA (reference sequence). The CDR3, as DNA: TGCAGTGCTAGAGATACGCGGGGGGGACCGGATACGCAGTATTTT. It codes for CSARDTRGGPDTQYF.

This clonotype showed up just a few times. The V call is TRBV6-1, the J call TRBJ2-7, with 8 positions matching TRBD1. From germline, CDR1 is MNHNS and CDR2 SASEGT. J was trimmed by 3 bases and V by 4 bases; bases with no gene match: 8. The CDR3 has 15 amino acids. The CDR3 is CASSVATGVLYEQYF. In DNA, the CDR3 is TGTGCCAGCAGTGTAGCGACAGGGGTGCTCTACGAGCAGTACTTC.

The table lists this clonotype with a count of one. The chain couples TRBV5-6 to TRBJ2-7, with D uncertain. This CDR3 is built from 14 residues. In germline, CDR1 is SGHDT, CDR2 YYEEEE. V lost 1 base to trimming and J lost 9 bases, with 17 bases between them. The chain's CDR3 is CASSLWMDGAGQYF. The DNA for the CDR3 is TGTGCCAGCAGCTTGTGGATGGACGGCGCAGGGCAGTACTTC.

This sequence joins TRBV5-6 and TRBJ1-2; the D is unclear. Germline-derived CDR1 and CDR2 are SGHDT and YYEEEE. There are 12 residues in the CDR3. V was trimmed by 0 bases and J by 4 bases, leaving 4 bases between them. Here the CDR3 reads CASSLDPYGYTF. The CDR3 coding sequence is TGTGCCAGCAGCTTGGACCCCTATGGCTACACCTTC.

The CDR3 is CASSEVWSGGARDTQYF. The CDR3 DNA reads as TGTGCCAGCAGTGAAGTCTGGAGCGGGGGGGCCAGAGATACGCAGTATTTT. The chain has TRBV6-1 and TRBJ2-3; 10 bases fit TRBD2. The CDR3 covers 17 residues. CDR1 and CDR2 (germline): MNHNS, SASEGT. V shed 1 base, J shed 5 bases, and the junction held 9 bases outside the gene matches.

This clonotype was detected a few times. The CDR3 nucleotides are TGTGCCAGCAGCTCCCAGGTTTCCTACGAGCAGTACTTC. Its protein is CASSSQVSYEQYF. This sequence joins TRBV7-9 and TRBJ2-7; D unresolved. Germline CDR1 SEHNR, CDR2 FQNEAQ (reference sequence). The ends were cut back, 4 bases at V and 1 base at J, with 8 bases in the middle. The CDR3 contains 13 residues.

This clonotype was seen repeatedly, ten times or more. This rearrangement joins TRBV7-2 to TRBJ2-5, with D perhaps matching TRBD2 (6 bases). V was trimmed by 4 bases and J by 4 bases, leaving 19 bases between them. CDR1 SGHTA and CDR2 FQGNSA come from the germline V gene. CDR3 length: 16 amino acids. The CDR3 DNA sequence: TGTGCCAGCAGCTCAACGGGGGAGAGTGGGCGAGAGACCCAGTACTTC. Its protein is CASSSTGESGRETQYF.

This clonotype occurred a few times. This chain's CDR3 is CASGAGGMADTQYF. The DNA for the CDR3 is TGTGCCAGCGGAGCGGGGGGGATGGCAGATACGCAGTATTTT. The chain links TRBV6-6 to TRBJ2-3; 10 bases match TRBD2. There are 14 residues in the CDR3. V shed 8 bases, J shed 4 bases, and the junction held 6 bases outside the gene matches. Germline CDR1 MNHNY, CDR2 SVGAGI (reference sequence).

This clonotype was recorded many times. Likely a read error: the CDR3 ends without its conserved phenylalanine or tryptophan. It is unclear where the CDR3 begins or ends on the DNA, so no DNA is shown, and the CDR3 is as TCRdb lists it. The CDR3 reads CATLPPDSS. The J gene is TRBJ1-1, the V gene TRBV24-1. Looked up from germline, CDR1 is KGHDR and CDR2 is SFDVKD. The CDR3 spans 9 residues, counting both ends.

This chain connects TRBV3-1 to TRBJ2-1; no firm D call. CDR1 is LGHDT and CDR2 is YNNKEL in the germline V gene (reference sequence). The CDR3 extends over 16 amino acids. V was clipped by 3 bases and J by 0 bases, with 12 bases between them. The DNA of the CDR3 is TGTGCCAGCAGCCAGGGTCCCCCGAGCTCCTACAATGAGCAGTTCTTC. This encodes CASSQGPPSSYNEQFF.

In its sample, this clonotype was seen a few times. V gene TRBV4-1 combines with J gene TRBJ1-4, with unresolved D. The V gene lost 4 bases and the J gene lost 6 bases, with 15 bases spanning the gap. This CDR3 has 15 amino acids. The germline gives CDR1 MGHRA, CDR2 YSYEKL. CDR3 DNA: TGCGCCAGCAGCCCAGGCCCAGTGGTTGATGAAAAACTGTTTTTT. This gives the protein CASSPGPVVDEKLFF.

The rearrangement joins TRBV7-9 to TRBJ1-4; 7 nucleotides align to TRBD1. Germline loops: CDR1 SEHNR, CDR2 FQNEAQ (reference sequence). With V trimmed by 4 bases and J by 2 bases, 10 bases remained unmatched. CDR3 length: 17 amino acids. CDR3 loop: CASSSQTGRWTNEKLFF. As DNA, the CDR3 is TGTGCCAGCAGCTCCCAGACAGGGCGGTGGACTAATGAAAAACTGTTTTTT.

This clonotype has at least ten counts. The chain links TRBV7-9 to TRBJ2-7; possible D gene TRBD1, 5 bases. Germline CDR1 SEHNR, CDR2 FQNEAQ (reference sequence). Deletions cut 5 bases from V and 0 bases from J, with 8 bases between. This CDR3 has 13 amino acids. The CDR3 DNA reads TGTGCCAGCAGCCCGGACACCTCCTACGAGCAGTACTTC. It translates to CASSPDTSYEQYF.

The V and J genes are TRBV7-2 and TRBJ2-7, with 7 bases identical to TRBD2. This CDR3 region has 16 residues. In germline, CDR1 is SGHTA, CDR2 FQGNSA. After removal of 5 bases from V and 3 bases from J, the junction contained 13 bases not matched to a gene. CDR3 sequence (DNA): TGTGCCAGCAGCGCCGGACCTAGCGGTGGAATCTACGAGCAGTACTTC. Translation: CASSAGPSGGIYEQYF.

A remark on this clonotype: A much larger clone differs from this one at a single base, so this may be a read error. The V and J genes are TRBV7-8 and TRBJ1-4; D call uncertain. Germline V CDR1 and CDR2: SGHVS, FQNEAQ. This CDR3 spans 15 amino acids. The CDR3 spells CASSSRTDSNENLFF. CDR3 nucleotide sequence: TGTGCCAGCAGCTCCAGGACCGATTCTAATGAAAATCTGTTTTTT.

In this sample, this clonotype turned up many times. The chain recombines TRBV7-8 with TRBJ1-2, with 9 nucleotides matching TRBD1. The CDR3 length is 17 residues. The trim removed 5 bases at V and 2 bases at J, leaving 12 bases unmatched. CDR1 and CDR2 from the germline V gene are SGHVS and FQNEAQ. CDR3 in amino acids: CASSQGTGPQHNYGYTF. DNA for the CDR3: TGTGCCAGCAGCCAAGGGACAGGGCCCCAACACAACTATGGCTACACCTTC. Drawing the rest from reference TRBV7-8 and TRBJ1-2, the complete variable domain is GAGVSQSPRYKVAKRGQDVALRCDPISGHVSLFWYQQALGQGPEFLTYFQNEAQLDKSGLPSDRFFAERPEGSVSTLKIQRTQQEDSAVYLCASSQGTGPQHNYGYTFGSGTRLTVV.

The CDR3 DNA reads TGTGCCAGCAGCGCACCACAGGATCCTTATGGCTACACCTTC. This encodes CASSAPQDPYGYTF. This chain joins TRBV13 and TRBJ1-2; a possible D gene is TRBD1 (5 bases). Trimming removed 5 bases from V and 5 bases from J, with 15 bases in between. CDR1 and CDR2 (germline): PRHDT, FYEKMQ (reference sequence). The CDR3 spans 14 residues.

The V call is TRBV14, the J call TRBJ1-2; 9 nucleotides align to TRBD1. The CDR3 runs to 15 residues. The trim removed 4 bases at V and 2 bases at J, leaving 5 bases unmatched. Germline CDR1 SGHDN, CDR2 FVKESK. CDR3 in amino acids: CASSRRDRENYGYTF. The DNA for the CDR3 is TGTGCCAGCAGCCGACGGGACAGGGAGAACTATGGCTACACCTTC.

This chain's CDR3 is CASSFHFRGSYNEQFF. The CDR3 bases are TGTGCCAGCAGCTTCCACTTTAGGGGCTCCTACAATGAGCAGTTCTTC. The chain joins TRBV11-3 to TRBJ2-1, with TRBD1 as a possible D gene (5 bases). The CDR3 has 16 residues. The germline V and J ends were trimmed by 3 bases and 0 bases, with 12 bases remaining between them. Germline CDR1 is SGHNT and CDR2 is YENEEA.

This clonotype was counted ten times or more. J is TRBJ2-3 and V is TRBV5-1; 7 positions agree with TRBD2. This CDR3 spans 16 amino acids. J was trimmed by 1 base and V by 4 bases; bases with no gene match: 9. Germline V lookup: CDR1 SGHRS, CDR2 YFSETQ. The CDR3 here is CASSLNSLAGTDTQYF. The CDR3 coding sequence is TGCGCCAGCAGCCTAAACTCTCTAGCGGGCACAGATACGCAGTATTTT.

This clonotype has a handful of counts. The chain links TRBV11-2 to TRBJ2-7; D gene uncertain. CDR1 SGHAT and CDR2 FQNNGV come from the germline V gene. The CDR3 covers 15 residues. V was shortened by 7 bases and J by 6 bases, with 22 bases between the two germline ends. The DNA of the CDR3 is TGTGCCAGCACCCCCGCACGGGTACACCCTGGCGAGCAGTACTTC. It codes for CASTPARVHPGEQYF.